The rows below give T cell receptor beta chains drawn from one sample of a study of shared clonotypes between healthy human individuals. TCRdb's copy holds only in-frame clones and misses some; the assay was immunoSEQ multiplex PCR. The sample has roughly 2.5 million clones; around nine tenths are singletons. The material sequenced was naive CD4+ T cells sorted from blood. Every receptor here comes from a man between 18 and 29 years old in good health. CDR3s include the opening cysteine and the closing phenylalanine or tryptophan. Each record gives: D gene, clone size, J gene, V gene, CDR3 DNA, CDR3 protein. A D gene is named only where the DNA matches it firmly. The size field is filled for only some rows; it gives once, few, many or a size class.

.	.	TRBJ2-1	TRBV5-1	TGCGCCAGCACCCACACACAAGGCAATGAGCAGTTCTTC	CASTHTQGNEQFF
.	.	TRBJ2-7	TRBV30	TGTGCCTGGGGGACGCCCTACGAGCAGTACTTC	CAWGTPYEQYF
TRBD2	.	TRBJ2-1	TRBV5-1	TGCGCCAGCAGCTTAACTAGCGGGATTTACAATGAGCAGTTCTTC	CASSLTSGIYNEQFF
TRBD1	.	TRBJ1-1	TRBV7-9	TGTGCCAGCAGCCCCACCGGGACAGGGGTTCACAGGACTGAAGCTTTCTTT	CASSPTGTGVHRTEAFF
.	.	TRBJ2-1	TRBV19	TGTGCCAGTACCGCACACCAACGTGTATCCTACAATGAGCAGTTCTTC	CASTAHQRVSYNEQFF
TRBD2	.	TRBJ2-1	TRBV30	TGTGCCTGGAGTACCCGTCAACTAGCGGGGGGGGGTGAGCAGTTCTTC	CAWSTRQLAGGGEQFF
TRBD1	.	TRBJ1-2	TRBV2	TGTGCCAGCAGTGTAGACAGGGCCCCTAACTATGGCTACACCTTC	CASSVDRAPNYGYTF
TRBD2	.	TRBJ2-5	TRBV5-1	TGCGCCAGCAGCCCCACCCGGACTAGCGGGGGGGCTTTCCAAGAGACCCAGTACTTC	CASSPTRTSGGAFQETQYF
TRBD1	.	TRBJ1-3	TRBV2	TGTGCCACCTGGGACAGGGGATCCGGAAACACCATATATTTT	CATWDRGSGNTIYF
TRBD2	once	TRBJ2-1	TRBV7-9	TGTGCCAGCAGCTTAGAAATACTAGCGGGGGGGATCAATGAGCAGTTCTTC	CASSLEILAGGINEQFF
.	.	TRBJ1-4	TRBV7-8	TGTGCCAGCAGCTTAGCAAGGGAGCGGCCTAATGAAAAACTGTTTTTT	CASSLARERPNEKLFF
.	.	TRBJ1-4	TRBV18	TGTGCCAGCTCACCATCCTCCGGGTTAGGAGGAAAACTGTTTTTT	CASSPSSGLGGKLFF
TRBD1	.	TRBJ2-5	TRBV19	TGTGCCAGTAGTCCCCTGACAGGGACCCAAGAGACCCAGTACTTC	CASSPLTGTQETQYF
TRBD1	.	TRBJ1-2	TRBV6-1	TGTGCCAGCAGTGAAGAGGGGGCGACCCAGTTCTATGGCTACACCTTC	CASSEEGATQFYGYTF
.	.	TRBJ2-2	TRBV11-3	TGTGCCAGCAGCTTCACCGGGACGGGGATTAACACCGGGGAGCTGTTTTTT	CASSFTGTGINTGELFF
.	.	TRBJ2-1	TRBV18	TGTGCCAGCTCACCGGGGATATACAATGAGCAGTTCTTC	CASSPGIYNEQFF
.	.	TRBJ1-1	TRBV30	TGTGCCTGGAAGTTGCGTCTGAACACTGAAGGAGCTTTCTTT	CAWKLRLNTEGAFF
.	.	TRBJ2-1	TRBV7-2	TGTGCCAGCAGGGTGAGGGGAAACGATGAGCAGTTCTTC	CASRVRGNDEQFF
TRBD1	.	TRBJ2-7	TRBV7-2	TGTGCCAGCAGTCTGACAGGGCTTACCTACGAGCAGTACTTC	CASSLTGLTYEQYF
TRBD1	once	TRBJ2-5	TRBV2	TGTGCCAGCAGTGCCCGACAGGGGAGTGTGGCCCAGTACTTC	CASSARQGSVAQYF
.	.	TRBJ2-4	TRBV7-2	TGTGCCAGCAGCTTAACTGGGGGAACCAAAAACATTCAGTACTTC	CASSLTGGTKNIQYF
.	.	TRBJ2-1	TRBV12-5	TGTGCTAGTGGTTGGTACAATGAGCAGTTCTTC	CASGWYNEQFF
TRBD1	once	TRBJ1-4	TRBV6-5	TGTGCCACCTCCAGGGGGCGCGGATTTGAAAAACTGTTTTTT	CATSRGRGFEKLFF
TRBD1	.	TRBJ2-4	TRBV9	TGTGCCAGCAGCGAAACGACAGGGGTCAAAAACATTCAGTACTTC	CASSETTGVKNIQYF
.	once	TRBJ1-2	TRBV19	TGTGCCAGTAGTAACCTCGAGGGCCAGAGAGACTATGGCTACACCTTC	CASSNLEGQRDYGYTF
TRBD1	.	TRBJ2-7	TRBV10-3	TGTGCCATCAGCCTGGGACAGGGGAATGCCTACGAGCAGTACTTC	CAISLGQGNAYEQYF
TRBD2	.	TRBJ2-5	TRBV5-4	TGTGCCAGCAGCCCCCCGGGGGAGGGCGAGACCCAGTACTTC	CASSPPGEGETQYF